A single sample gave rise to the 22 T cell receptor beta chains below, sequenced in a study of chemoradiotherapy in HPV16-positive cancers. Some clones are missing from TCRdb's copy, which holds only in-frame ones; the method was immunoSEQ multiplex PCR. The data contain about 25,000 clones, approximately 90% of them seen just once; the ten biggest clones take up approximately 23%. Sequencing was performed on blood, taken from a patient who underwent chemoradiotherapy. The receptor set was obtained from a human donor with HPV-associated anogenital cancer.

V usage is TRBV7-2 and J usage is TRBJ1-2; the D is unclear. Trimming took off 2 bases at V and 2 bases at J, with 12 bases between the two ends. CDR1 and CDR2 (germline): SGHTA, FQGNSA. This CDR3 comprises 15 residues. CDR3 sequence reads: CASSLSGGSNYGYTF. The CDR3 coding sequence is TGTGCCAGCAGCTTATCTGGCGGATCAAACTATGGCTACACCTTC.

Judged by abundance, this clone is medium-sized (0.01 to 0.1%). This chain joins TRBV10-3 and TRBJ1-5; tentatively, D is TRBD1 (5 bases). The germline V and J ends were trimmed by 0 bases and 6 bases, with 12 bases remaining between them. This CDR3 has 15 residues. CDR1 and CDR2 (germline): ENHRY, SYGVKD. The CDR3 protein is CAISESGQGSQPQHF. The DNA of the CDR3 is TGTGCCATCAGTGAGTCCGGCCAGGGAAGTCAGCCCCAGCATTTT.

This sequence joins TRBV7-9 and TRBJ1-4, with 7 nucleotides matching TRBD1. The germline gives CDR1 SEHNR, CDR2 FQNEAQ (reference sequence). The CDR3 has 16 residues. After removal of 1 base from V and 4 bases from J, the junction contained 6 bases not matched to a gene. The CDR3 DNA reads as TGTGCCAGCAGCTTAGAAGGAGGGACAGTTAATGAAAAACTGTTTTTT. Translated: CASSLEGGTVNEKLFF.

The gene calls are TRBV27 and TRBJ2-7; weak D call: TRBD2 (5 bases). CDR3 size: 18 residues. V gave up 0 bases and J gave up 5 bases, with 23 bases separating them. CDR1 and CDR2 from the germline V gene are MNHEY and SMNVEV (reference sequence). The CDR3 sequence is CASSLSFTTGELKNEQYF. CDR3 sequence (DNA): TGTGCCAGCAGTTTATCCTTCACGACCGGGGAACTAAAGAACGAGCAGTACTTC.

The chain employs TRBV13 and TRBJ2-5; D call uncertain. Germline CDR1 PRHDT, CDR2 FYEKMQ (reference sequence). There are 14 residues in the CDR3. V lost 2 bases and J lost 1, with 8 bases in between. The chain's CDR3 is CASSLLDSQETQYF. CDR3 coding DNA: TGTGCCAGCAGCTTATTGGATTCCCAAGAGACCCAGTACTTC. The whole variable domain, remainder taken from reference TRBV13 and TRBJ2-5, is AAGVIQSPRHLIKEKRETATLKCYPIPRHDTVYWYQQGPGQDPQFLISFYEKMQSDKGSIPDRFSAQQFSDYHSELNMSSLELGDSALYFCASSLLDSQETQYFGPGTRLLVL.

The J gene is TRBJ1-4, the V gene TRBV11-3, with D perhaps matching TRBD1 (5 bases). CDR3 length: 13 amino acids. Germline V gene data show CDR1 as SGHNT and CDR2 as YENEEA. CDR3 coding DNA: TGTGCTGGGGCACGGGCAACTAATGAAAAACTGTTTTTT. It yields the protein CAGARATNEKLFF.

The V call is TRBV29-1, the J call TRBJ2-6; D is uncertain. There are 16 residues in the CDR3. V lost 6 bases and J 0 bases, leaving 15 bases between the germline ends. The germline V gene has CDR1 SQVTM and CDR2 ANQGSEA. The CDR3 sequence: CSVSGSTVSGANVLTF. The DNA for the CDR3 is TGCAGCGTATCTGGGTCTACAGTCTCTGGGGCCAACGTCCTGACTTTC.

Only a few counts were recorded for this clone. This sequence joins TRBV9 and TRBJ1-2; D is possibly TRBD1 (6 bases). From germline, CDR1 is SGDLS and CDR2 YYNGEE. The CDR3 extends over 14 amino acids. V lost 0 bases to trimming and J lost 8 bases, with 14 bases between them. CDR3 protein: CASSVVGGQGGYTF. The CDR3 DNA reads TGTGCCAGCAGCGTAGTTGGGGGGCAGGGCGGCTACACCTTC.

This clone was seen a single time. This chain joins TRBV7-6 and TRBJ1-1, with D possibly TRBD1 on 5 matching bases. Germline V gives CDR1 SGHVS, CDR2 FNYEAQ. Trimming removed 1 base at V and 1 base at J, with 10 bases between. The length of the CDR3 is 15 residues. The CDR3 DNA reads as TGTGCCAGCAGCTTAGGGGGCGCAGGGAACACTGAAGCTTTCTTT. Protein sequence: CASSLGGAGNTEAFF.

The chain combines TRBV11-2 with TRBJ2-7, with D possibly called TRBD1 or TRBD2 (6 bases each). From germline, CDR1 is SGHAT and CDR2 FQNNGV. Deletions cut 6 bases from V and 5 bases from J, with 23 bases between. The CDR3 extends over 16 amino acids. The CDR3 DNA reads TGTGCCAGCAGTAGGGGTGGGGGGCGAGTAGTTGACGAGCAGTACTTC. Amino acids: CASSRGGGRVVDEQYF.

The gene calls are TRBV6-1 and TRBJ2-7, with 7 bases aligning to TRBD1. The CDR3 has 15 residues. V shed 4 bases and J 2 bases; nucleotides not matched to a gene: 8. Germline V gene lookup returns CDR1 MNHNS and CDR2 SASEGT. CDR3 residues: CASSGYRGDTYEQYF. DNA for the CDR3: TGTGCCAGCAGTGGCTACAGGGGTGATACCTACGAGCAGTACTTC.

This clone has a handful of counts. The chain joins TRBV27 to TRBJ1-6; D not certain. The CDR3 runs to 14 residues. Germline lookup yields CDR1 MNHEY and CDR2 SMNVEV (reference sequence). With 6 bases removed from V and 4 bases from J, the gap between germline ends came to 10 bases. This CDR3 reads CASRGAGYNSPLHF. CDR3 coding DNA: TGTGCCAGCAGGGGAGCGGGTTATAATTCACCCCTCCACTTT.

The rearrangement joins TRBV5-1 to TRBJ2-3; D is unclear. Germline V lookup: CDR1 SGHRS, CDR2 YFSETQ. Trimming stripped 0 bases from V and 2 bases from J, with 7 bases between. CDR3 length: 14 residues. The CDR3 loop is CASSLAATTDTQYF. In nucleotides, the CDR3 is TGCGCCAGCAGCTTGGCAGCGACCACAGATACGCAGTATTTT.

This clone has a single count. This sample includes further DNA sequences coding for the same CDR3. The CDR3 region is CASSFASSYEQYF. For the CDR3, the DNA is TGTGCCAGCAGTTTCGCCAGCTCCTACGAGCAGTACTTC. The chain combines TRBV28 with TRBJ2-7; no reliable D call. Germline CDR1 is MDHEN and CDR2 is SYDVKM. Trimming took off 3 bases at V and 0 bases at J, with 6 bases between the two ends. CDR3 length: 13 amino acids.

The chain carries TRBV6-5 and TRBJ1-2, with D unresolved. CDR1 is MNHEY and CDR2 is SVGAGI in the germline V gene. There are 15 residues in the CDR3. Between the trimmed V and J ends, which lost 6 bases and 0 bases, there was a span of 14 bases. The CDR3 loop is CASRRWLDPNYGYTF. The CDR3 DNA reads TGTGCCAGCAGGCGGTGGTTAGATCCTAACTATGGCTACACCTTC.

V is TRBV9 and J is TRBJ2-3; tentative D call: TRBD2 (6 bases). This CDR3 region has 15 residues. The germline V gene has CDR1 SGDLS and CDR2 YYNGEE. Trimming took 0 bases from V and 0 from J, leaving 8 bases between them. DNA for the CDR3: TGTGCCAGCAGCGTAGGGCGGGGCAGCACAGATACGCAGTATTTT. Encoded protein: CASSVGRGSTDTQYF.

The chain combines TRBV11-3 with TRBJ2-2; D uncertain. Germline V gives CDR1 SGHNT, CDR2 YENEEA. This CDR3 is 15 amino acids long. The V end lost 4 bases, the J end lost 0 bases, and 9 bases lay between the germline ends. The CDR3 bases are TGTGCCAGCAGCTCCCACGGGTCGAACACCGGGGAGCTGTTTTTT. Protein sequence: CASSSHGSNTGELFF.

The chain joins TRBV15 to TRBJ2-7; TRBD1 aligns across 8 bases. The germline gives CDR1 LNHNV, CDR2 YYDKDF (reference sequence). Losses at the gene ends were 5 bases for V and 4 bases for J; bases not matched to a gene: 7. CDR3 size: 14 residues. CDR3 sequence (DNA): TGTGCCACCAGCCGGCAGGGGGCTTCGTACGAGCAGTACTTC. It yields the protein CATSRQGASYEQYF.

The rearrangement links TRBV19 to TRBJ2-3; D gene unclear. The V gene lost 1 base and the J gene lost 0 bases, with 11 bases spanning the gap. There are 16 residues in the CDR3. CDR1 is LNHDA and CDR2 is SQIVND in the germline V gene (reference sequence). The CDR3 here is CASSIVHLISTDTQYF. Here the CDR3 DNA reads TGTGCCAGTAGTATAGTTCACCTCATTAGCACAGATACGCAGTATTTT.

J is TRBJ1-5 and V is TRBV6-5; D possibly corresponds to TRBD1 (6 bases). V was clipped by 0 bases and J by 7 bases, with 7 bases between them. CDR3 length: 13 residues. Germline values: CDR1 MNHEY, CDR2 SVGAGI. As DNA, the CDR3 is TGTGCCAGCAGTTACTCGAGGGGGCAGCCCCAGCATTTT. Its protein product is CASSYSRGQPQHF.

The genes are TRBV19 and TRBJ2-2; possibly TRBD2 for D (6 bases). The CDR3 totals 15 residues. Trimming left V 0 bases short and J 6 bases short, with 11 bases between. The germline V gene has CDR1 LNHDA and CDR2 SQIVND (reference sequence). The CDR3 loop reads CASSIDGGYAGELFF. For the CDR3, the DNA is TGTGCCAGTAGTATAGATGGAGGGTACGCCGGGGAGCTGTTTTTT.

In this sample, this clone turned up once. The chain uses TRBV6-1 and TRBJ1-5, with D possibly being TRBD1 (5 bases). Between the trimmed V and J ends, which lost 1 base and 6 bases, there was a span of 13 bases. Germline CDR1 MNHNS, CDR2 SASEGT. The CDR3 spans 15 residues. The CDR3 region has the DNA TGTGCCAGCAGTGAAGTTCGTCCAGGGACTCAGCCCCAGCATTTT. It specifies CASSEVRPGTQPQHF.